The 27 T cell receptor beta chains listed next were all sequenced from one sample in a study of cytomegalovirus exposure and HLA in healthy donors. 13 Jbeta primers and 60 Vbeta primers were used for the PCR. Clones were sequenced by immunoSEQ multiplex PCR, and TCRdb holds only the in-frame ones, with some missing. The profile shows about 150,000 clones, under 80% of them singletons. The sequencing input was PBMCs. All receptors come from a woman aged 25 to 45 in good health and CMV-seronegative.

This chain's CDR3 is CASNGWVSTDTQYF. The CDR3, as DNA: TGTGCCAGCAACGGGTGGGTGTCCACAGATACGCAGTATTTT. J is TRBJ2-3 and V is TRBV28; D unresolved. The CDR3 is 14 residues long. In germline, CDR1 is MDHEN, CDR2 SYDVKM. V lost 7 bases, J lost 2 bases, and 13 bases lay in between.

This clone turned up a few times. The V call is TRBV5-1, the J call TRBJ1-1, with no clear D. Trimming stripped 2 bases from V and 0 bases from J, with 14 bases between. Germline CDR1 reads SGHRS; CDR2 reads YFSETQ. This CDR3 contains 16 residues. The CDR3 sequence: CASSLQAERMNTEAFF. As DNA, the CDR3 is TGCGCCAGCAGCTTACAAGCGGAGAGGATGAACACTGAAGCTTTCTTT.

V is TRBV6-6 and J is TRBJ1-6; the D is unclear. CDR3 length equals 13 residues. Germline loops: CDR1 MNHNY, CDR2 SVGAGI (reference sequence). V dropped 11 bases and J dropped 6 bases, with 14 bases sitting between them. CDR3 residues: CAARNQVNSPLHF. CDR3 DNA: TGTGCCGCCCGTAATCAGGTTAATTCACCCCTCCACTTT.

This clone was detected a few times. CDR3 residues: CASTKQGAANEKLFF. The CDR3 region has the DNA TGTGCCAGCACGAAACAGGGGGCTGCGAATGAAAAACTGTTTTTT. The chain combines TRBV6-1 with TRBJ1-4; 9 bases fit TRBD1. Germline trimming cut 7 bases from V and 5 bases from J; bases unmatched to any gene: 8. Germline-derived CDR1 and CDR2 are MNHNS and SASEGT. CDR3 length: 15 amino acids.

This chain joins TRBV6-5 and TRBJ2-7, with 10 nucleotides matching TRBD1. The V segment lost 6 bases and the J segment 7 bases; nucleotides outside the gene matches: 6. This CDR3 has 13 residues. CDR1 is MNHEY, CDR2 SVGAGI, per germline. CDR3 bases: TGTGCCAGCAGACCCCGACAGGGGGCAGAGCAGTACTTC. It codes for CASRPRQGAEQYF.

There are a few counts of this clone. The rearrangement joins TRBV7-9 to TRBJ1-6, with D possibly TRBD1 on 5 matching bases. Trimming stripped 5 bases from V and 9 bases from J, with 20 bases between. Germline lookup yields CDR1 SEHNR and CDR2 FQNEAQ (reference sequence). The CDR3 runs to 16 residues. The CDR3 protein is CASSQTQQVGSSPLHF. In nucleotides, the CDR3 is TGTGCCAGCAGCCAGACCCAACAGGTCGGGAGTTCACCCCTCCACTTT.

The rearrangement uses TRBV2 and TRBJ1-1, with D possibly TRBD1 on 5 matching bases. Trimming took off 7 bases at V and 5 bases at J, with 14 bases between the two ends. CDR3 length: 13 residues. CDR1 and CDR2 from the germline V gene are SNHLY and FYNNEI. The DNA of the CDR3 is TGTGCCAGCACCCCGGAGGGACGGACTGAAGCTTTCTTT. Translating it yields CASTPEGRTEAFF.

The gene calls are TRBV28 and TRBJ2-5, with D tentatively TRBD2 (5 bases). The CDR3 spans 13 residues. V was pared by 1 base and J by 4 bases, with 7 bases between. The germline V gene encodes CDR1 MDHEN and CDR2 SYDVKM. The CDR3 DNA reads as TGTGCCAGCAGTTTATCTCTAGCAGAGACCCAGTACTTC. Encoded protein: CASSLSLAETQYF.

This clone came up once. This chain joins TRBV6-1 and TRBJ2-3; D gene ambiguous. The length of the CDR3 is 13 residues. The germline CDR1 and CDR2 sequences are MNHNS and SASEGT. V was pared by 6 bases and J by 1 base, with 8 bases between. The CDR3, as DNA: TGTGCCAGCAGGGTCCAGGGCACAGATACGCAGTATTTT. Its translation is CASRVQGTDTQYF.

This clone was detected a few times. The chain combines TRBV28 with TRBJ1-4; 9 positions agree with TRBD1. CDR3 length: 15 amino acids. The germline gives CDR1 MDHEN, CDR2 SYDVKM. Trimming at V came to 5 bases and at J to 8 bases, leaving 9 bases not matched to a gene. CDR3 nucleotide sequence: TGTGCCAGCAGTCCAACCGGGACAGGGACCGAAAAACTGTTTTTT. Its translation is CASSPTGTGTEKLFF.

The chain couples TRBV27 to TRBJ1-5, with 7 bases lining up with TRBD1. Trimming took 0 bases from V and 14 from J; bases not matched to a gene: 7. Germline CDR1 is MNHEY and CDR2 is SMNVEV (reference sequence). CDR3 length: 13 amino acids. CDR3 nucleotides: TGTGCCAGCAGTTTATCGGGGGGCAGGGGGGAGCATTTT. Translated: CASSLSGGRGEHF.

In DNA form, the CDR3 reads TGTGCCAGCTCACCACCGCAGTCCAGCGGGCGAGAGACCCAGTACTTC. It encodes CASSPPQSSGRETQYF. The V call is TRBV18, the J call TRBJ2-5; perhaps TRBD2 as D (6 bases). V lost 0 bases, J lost 4 bases, and 15 bases lay in between. The CDR3 has 16 amino acids. The V gene's germline CDR1 is KGHSH and CDR2 LQKENI.

The V call is TRBV5-1, the J call TRBJ1-1; D gene uncertain. Germline assignment: CDR1 SGHRS and CDR2 YFSETQ. The CDR3 length is 13 residues. The V end lost 2 bases, the J end lost 3 bases, and 8 bases lay between the germline ends. The CDR3 spells CASSFEFHTEAFF. For the CDR3, the DNA is TGCGCCAGCAGCTTCGAGTTTCACACTGAAGCTTTCTTT.

V usage is TRBV7-2 and J usage is TRBJ2-7; 7 nucleotides agree with TRBD2. The V segment lost 5 bases and the J segment 0 bases; nucleotides outside the gene matches: 7. The CDR3 extends over 15 amino acids. CDR1 is SGHTA, CDR2 FQGNSA, per germline. The CDR3 loop reads CASSLRGRSSYEQYF. The CDR3 DNA reads TGTGCCAGCAGCCTGCGGGGGAGGAGCTCCTACGAGCAGTACTTC. The full variable domain, rest sourced from reference TRBV7-2 and TRBJ2-7, is GAGVSQSPSNKVTEKGKDVELRCDPISGHTALYWYRQSLGQGLEFLIYFQGNSAPDKSGLPSDRFSAERTGGSVSTLTIQRTQQEDSAVYLCASSLRGRSSYEQYFGPGTRLTVT.

This clone was detected only a few times. In nucleotides, the CDR3 is TGTGCCACCAGCAGAACTCGGGAGCAAGCGGAGACCCAGTACTTC. It yields the protein CATSRTREQAETQYF. This sequence joins TRBV15 and TRBJ2-5, with D maybe TRBD2 (6 bases). This CDR3 contains 15 residues. Deletions cut 2 bases from V and 5 bases from J, with 15 bases between. Germline-derived CDR1 and CDR2 are LNHNV and YYDKDF (reference sequence).

J is TRBJ2-1 and V is TRBV5-8; 9 nucleotides match TRBD1. Germline V gives CDR1 SGHTS, CDR2 YDEGEE. The CDR3 has 17 residues. V was clipped by 2 bases and J by 3 bases; unmatched bases: 9. The CDR3 sequence is CASSFGTGSVGYNEQFF. The CDR3 DNA reads as TGTGCCAGCAGCTTCGGGACAGGGTCAGTCGGCTACAATGAGCAGTTCTTC.

The chain joins TRBV7-3 to TRBJ2-5, with D possibly matching TRBD1 (6 bases). Germline loops: CDR1 SGHTA, CDR2 FQGTGA. CDR3 length: 13 amino acids. V shed 3 bases and J shed 3 bases, with 8 bases lying between them. The CDR3 protein is CASSFNREETQYF. In DNA, the CDR3 is TGTGCCAGCAGCTTCAACAGGGAAGAGACCCAGTACTTC.

The V and J genes are TRBV30 and TRBJ1-2; D is possibly TRBD1 (5 bases). The CDR3 is 12 amino acids. V was shortened by 2 bases and J by 2 bases, with 6 bases between the two germline ends. The V gene's germline CDR1 is GTSNPN and CDR2 SVGIG (reference sequence). CDR3 loop: CAWSPGNYGYTF. CDR3 DNA: TGTGCCTGGAGTCCAGGGAACTATGGCTACACCTTC.

The chain recombines TRBV7-8 with TRBJ1-1, with D possibly TRBD1 on 5 matching bases. CDR1 and CDR2 (germline): SGHVS, FQNEAQ. CDR3 length equals 19 residues. Trimming cost V 2 bases and J 0 bases, with 22 bases left between them. CDR3 coding DNA: TGTGCCAGCAGCTTATACTCTCTACCCGGGGACTTTATGAACACTGAAGCTTTCTTT. It codes for CASSLYSLPGDFMNTEAFF.

The chain employs TRBV6-1 and TRBJ1-6; 9 bases fit TRBD1. The CDR3 length is 15 residues. Germline assignment: CDR1 MNHNS and CDR2 SASEGT. V was pared by 3 bases and J by 8 bases, with 5 bases of the junction left unmatched. The CDR3 here is CASSDLGTGYSPLHF. The CDR3 nucleotides are TGTGCCAGCAGTGACCTCGGGACAGGGTATTCACCCCTCCACTTT.

CDR3 nucleotide sequence: TGTGCCTGGAGTGGGGGACTAGCGGGGGGGGTAATCGTATCAGATACGCAGTATTTT. This gives the protein CAWSGGLAGGVIVSDTQYF. This chain links TRBV30 with TRBJ2-3, with 16 bases identical to TRBD2. Germline trimming cut 1 base from V and 4 bases from J; bases unmatched to any gene: 11. This CDR3 has 19 residues. Germline V gene lookup returns CDR1 GTSNPN and CDR2 SVGIG (reference sequence).

The rearrangement links TRBV30 to TRBJ1-6, with 7 bases matching TRBD1. Trimming at V came to 4 bases and at J to 8 bases, leaving 5 bases not matched to a gene. The CDR3 is made up of 13 amino acids. Germline V gene sequence: CDR1 GTSNPN, CDR2 SVGIG (reference sequence). In DNA form, the CDR3 reads TGTGCCTGGACAGGGGGTAGGGATTCACCCCTCCACTTT. Amino acids: CAWTGGRDSPLHF.

This clone occurred once. The rearrangement uses TRBV19 and TRBJ1-2; 9 bases match TRBD1. Per the germline V gene, CDR1 is LNHDA and CDR2 is SQIVND (reference sequence). With 7 bases clipped from V and 4 bases from J, the junction kept 10 bases outside the gene matches. The CDR3 sequence is 15 residues long. CDR3 DNA sequence: TGTGCCAGTACCCTAGGACAGGGGAGCAGCTATGGCTACACCTTC. Protein: CASTLGQGSSYGYTF. Full variable domain (missing parts from reference TRBV19 and TRBJ1-2): DGGITQSPKYLFRKEGQNVTLSCEQNLNHDAMYWYRQDPGQGLRLIYYSQIVNDFQKGDIAEGYSVSREKKESFPLTVTSAQKNPTAFYLCASTLGQGSSYGYTFGSGTRLTVV.

This chain links TRBV19 with TRBJ2-7; weak D call: TRBD1 (6 bases). There are 15 residues in the CDR3. The ends were cut back, 2 bases at V and 0 bases at J, with 11 bases in the middle. The V gene's germline CDR1 is LNHDA and CDR2 SQIVND (reference sequence). This CDR3 reads CASSINSRGSYEQYF. DNA of the CDR3: TGTGCCAGTAGTATAAACTCCAGGGGCTCCTACGAGCAGTACTTC.

The chain employs TRBV19 and TRBJ1-2; D is undetermined. V was shortened by 4 bases and J by 4 bases, with 7 bases between the two germline ends. The CDR3 runs to 12 residues. Germline CDR1 reads LNHDA; CDR2 reads SQIVND (reference sequence). CDR3: CASSRASYGYTF. The CDR3 DNA reads TGTGCCAGTAGTAGGGCTTCCTATGGCTACACCTTC.

This clone has a handful of counts. The chain is built from TRBV5-1 and TRBJ2-1; no definite D call. Trimming pared 6 bases from V and 4 bases from J, leaving 11 bases between. The V gene's germline CDR1 is SGHRS and CDR2 YFSETQ. This CDR3 contains 13 residues. CDR3 in DNA: TGCGCCAGCACCCAAGACATATACAATGAGCAGTTCTTC. Translating gives CASTQDIYNEQFF.

This chain links TRBV2 with TRBJ2-1; 9 nucleotides align to TRBD2. With 7 bases clipped from V and 8 bases from J, the junction kept 6 bases outside the gene matches. Germline V gene lookup returns CDR1 SNHLY and CDR2 FYNNEI. The CDR3 spans 13 residues. CDR3 sequence (DNA): TGTGCCAGCACGGGACTAGCCTTCTATGAGCAGTTCTTC. It codes for CASTGLAFYEQFF.